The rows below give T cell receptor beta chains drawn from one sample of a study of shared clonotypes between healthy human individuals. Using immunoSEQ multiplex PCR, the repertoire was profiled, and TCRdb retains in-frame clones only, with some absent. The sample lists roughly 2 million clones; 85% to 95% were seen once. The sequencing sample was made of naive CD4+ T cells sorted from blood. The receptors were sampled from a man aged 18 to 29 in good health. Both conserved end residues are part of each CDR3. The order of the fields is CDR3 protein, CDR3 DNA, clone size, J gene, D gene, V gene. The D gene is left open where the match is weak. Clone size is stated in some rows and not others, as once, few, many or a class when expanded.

CDR3aa: CASSVLGGTEKLFF
CDR3nt: TGTGCCAGCAGTGTCCTGGGGGGGACAGAAAAACTGTTTTTT
abundance: NA
j_gene: TRBJ1-4
d_gene: NA
v_gene: TRBV2

CDR3aa: CASTSAEGNYGYTF
CDR3nt: TGTGCCAGCACCTCAGCCGAGGGGAACTATGGCTACACCTTC
abundance: NA
j_gene: TRBJ1-2
d_gene: NA
v_gene: TRBV5-6

CDR3aa: CASSLLAGVVLF
CDR3nt: TGTGCCAGCAGTTTGTTAGCGGGGGTTGTGTTATTT
abundance: NA
j_gene: TRBJ2-3
d_gene: TRBD2
v_gene: TRBV28

CDR3aa: CASQGGYGYTF
CDR3nt: TGTGCCAGCCAGGGGGGCTATGGCTACACCTTC
abundance: NA
j_gene: TRBJ1-2
d_gene: TRBD1
v_gene: TRBV28

CDR3aa: CASSVATGVGTQYF
CDR3nt: TGTGCCAGCAGCGTAGCCACAGGGGTGGGTACGCAGTATTTT
abundance: NA
j_gene: TRBJ2-3
d_gene: TRBD1
v_gene: TRBV9

CDR3aa: CASSPQRRSEETQYF
CDR3nt: TGTGCCAGCAGCCCACAAAGGAGATCCGAAGAGACCCAGTACTTC
abundance: NA
j_gene: TRBJ2-5
d_gene: NA
v_gene: TRBV7-2

CDR3aa: CAWSRQGGNSYEQYF
CDR3nt: TGTGCCTGGAGTAGACAGGGAGGGAACTCCTACGAGCAGTACTTC
abundance: NA
j_gene: TRBJ2-7
d_gene: NA
v_gene: TRBV30

CDR3aa: CASSLPTGGLYSPLHF
CDR3nt: TGCGCCAGCAGCCTGCCGACAGGGGGACTTTATTCACCCCTCCACTTT
abundance: NA
j_gene: TRBJ1-6
d_gene: TRBD1
v_gene: TRBV5-1

CDR3aa: CAWSSPKLWELFF
CDR3nt: TGTGCCTGGAGTTCTCCAAAGCTGTGGGAGCTGTTTTTT
abundance: NA
j_gene: TRBJ2-2
d_gene: NA
v_gene: TRBV30

CDR3aa: CASSQRERETQYF
CDR3nt: TGCGCCAGCAGCCAAAGGGAGAGGGAGACCCAGTACTTC
abundance: NA
j_gene: TRBJ2-5
d_gene: NA
v_gene: TRBV4-1

CDR3aa: CASSSTGKRDTDTQYF
CDR3nt: TGTGCCAGCAGCTCTACAGGGAAGAGAGACACAGATACGCAGTATTTT
abundance: NA
j_gene: TRBJ2-3
d_gene: NA
v_gene: TRBV11-2

CDR3aa: CASSAPGQGVYEQYF
CDR3nt: TGTGCCAGCAGCGCCCCGGGACAGGGGGTCTACGAGCAGTACTTC
abundance: once
j_gene: TRBJ2-7
d_gene: TRBD1
v_gene: TRBV6-5

CDR3aa: CASSLRGGVYTIYF
CDR3nt: TGTGCCAGCAGTTTAAGGGGGGGCGTATACACCATATATTTT
abundance: NA
j_gene: TRBJ1-3
d_gene: NA
v_gene: TRBV28

CDR3aa: CASSIVPFQETQYF
CDR3nt: TGTGCCAGTAGTATAGTCCCATTCCAAGAGACCCAGTACTTC
abundance: once
j_gene: TRBJ2-5
d_gene: NA
v_gene: TRBV19

CDR3aa: CASRPGTALPEQYF
CDR3nt: TGTGCCAGCAGACCCGGGACAGCCCTACCCGAGCAGTACTTC
abundance: few
j_gene: TRBJ2-7
d_gene: TRBD1
v_gene: TRBV6-1

CDR3aa: CASSQERYGYTF
CDR3nt: TGCGCCAGCAGCCAAGAAAGGTACGGCTACACCTTC
abundance: NA
j_gene: TRBJ1-2
d_gene: NA
v_gene: TRBV4-1

CDR3aa: CAWSSNNEQFF
CDR3nt: TGTGCCTGGAGTTCCAACAATGAGCAGTTCTTC
abundance: NA
j_gene: TRBJ2-1
d_gene: NA
v_gene: TRBV30

CDR3aa: CASSVGVSETTIYF
CDR3nt: TGTGCCAGCAGCGTAGGGGTCTCCGAGACTACCATATATTTT
abundance: NA
j_gene: TRBJ1-3
d_gene: NA
v_gene: TRBV9

CDR3aa: CASSLAGYNTEAFF
CDR3nt: TGCGCCAGCAGCTTGGCGGGTTATAACACTGAAGCTTTCTTT
abundance: NA
j_gene: TRBJ1-1
d_gene: NA
v_gene: TRBV5-1

CDR3aa: CASSATISPEAFF
CDR3nt: TGCGCCAGCAGTGCGACAATATCCCCTGAAGCTTTCTTT
abundance: NA
j_gene: TRBJ1-1
d_gene: NA
v_gene: TRBV10-2

CDR3aa: CASTMGVAYEQYF
CDR3nt: TGTGCCAGCACCATGGGGGTTGCCTACGAGCAGTACTTC
abundance: NA
j_gene: TRBJ2-7
d_gene: NA
v_gene: TRBV7-2

CDR3aa: CASSRQGGETQYF
CDR3nt: TGTGCCAGCAGTCGACAGGGGGGCGAGACCCAGTACTTC
abundance: NA
j_gene: TRBJ2-5
d_gene: TRBD1
v_gene: TRBV11-1

CDR3aa: CASSRTGSKETQYF
CDR3nt: TGTGCCAGCAGCCGAACAGGATCCAAAGAGACCCAGTACTTC
abundance: NA
j_gene: TRBJ2-5
d_gene: NA
v_gene: TRBV7-6

CDR3aa: CASSLVGLAPDAQYF
CDR3nt: TGTGCCAGCAGCTTAGTGGGACTAGCGCCAGACGCCCAGTACTTC
abundance: once
j_gene: TRBJ2-5
d_gene: TRBD2
v_gene: TRBV7-2

CDR3aa: CASSSTGGFQPQHF
CDR3nt: TGTGCCAGCAGCTCCACAGGGGGCTTTCAGCCCCAGCATTTT
abundance: NA
j_gene: TRBJ1-5
d_gene: TRBD1
v_gene: TRBV7-3

CDR3aa: CASSPSPGTGSLHGYTF
CDR3nt: TGTGCCAGCAGCCCCTCTCCCGGGACAGGGAGTTTGCATGGCTACACCTTC
abundance: NA
j_gene: TRBJ1-2
d_gene: TRBD1
v_gene: TRBV7-2

CDR3aa: CASSQVGQGNYGYTF
CDR3nt: TGCGCCAGCAGCCAAGTGGGACAGGGCAACTATGGCTACACCTTC
abundance: NA
j_gene: TRBJ1-2
d_gene: TRBD1
v_gene: TRBV4-1

CDR3aa: CASSPEAGIYYGYTF
CDR3nt: TGTGCCAGCAGCCCGGAAGCAGGGATCTACTATGGCTACACCTTC
abundance: NA
j_gene: TRBJ1-2
d_gene: NA
v_gene: TRBV5-4

CDR3aa: CASTSDGEPEGNTIYF
CDR3nt: TGTGCCAGCACCTCGGACGGGGAACCGGAAGGAAACACCATATATTTT
abundance: NA
j_gene: TRBJ1-3
d_gene: NA
v_gene: TRBV7-9

CDR3aa: CASRDRGRLTDTQYF
CDR3nt: TGTGCCAGCAGGGACAGGGGCCGTCTCACAGATACGCAGTATTTT
abundance: NA
j_gene: TRBJ2-3
d_gene: TRBD1
v_gene: TRBV6-6

CDR3aa: CASSRAGSRTGELFF
CDR3nt: TGTGCCAGCAGCCGGGCGGGGAGTCGGACCGGGGAGCTGTTTTTT
abundance: NA
j_gene: TRBJ2-2
d_gene: NA
v_gene: TRBV11-1

CDR3aa: CASSADRDLSNQPQHF
CDR3nt: TGTGCCAGCAGTGCGGACAGGGACCTTAGCAATCAGCCCCAGCATTTT
abundance: NA
j_gene: TRBJ1-5
d_gene: TRBD1
v_gene: TRBV2

CDR3aa: CASSQGTSAGYEQYF
CDR3nt: TGCGCCAGCAGCCAAGGAACTAGCGCGGGCTACGAGCAGTACTTC
abundance: NA
j_gene: TRBJ2-7
d_gene: TRBD2
v_gene: TRBV4-3

CDR3aa: CASSLKRDYGYTF
CDR3nt: TGTGCCAGCAGCTTAAAAAGAGACTATGGCTACACCTTC
abundance: NA
j_gene: TRBJ1-2
d_gene: NA
v_gene: TRBV5-6

CDR3aa: CASSSGRAGVSYEQYF
CDR3nt: TGTGCCAGCAGCTCAGGTCGAGCGGGAGTTTCCTACGAGCAGTACTTC
abundance: once
j_gene: TRBJ2-7
d_gene: TRBD2
v_gene: TRBV5-4

CDR3aa: CASPRFRRDLPYEQYF
CDR3nt: TGTGCCAGCCCGAGATTCAGGCGGGACCTCCCCTACGAGCAGTACTTC
abundance: NA
j_gene: TRBJ2-7
d_gene: NA
v_gene: TRBV6-7

CDR3aa: CASSSHRGQSYGYTF
CDR3nt: TGTGCCAGCAGTTCTCACAGGGGGCAGAGCTATGGCTACACCTTC
abundance: NA
j_gene: TRBJ1-2
d_gene: TRBD1
v_gene: TRBV6-1

CDR3aa: CASSNQGFISSQPQHF
CDR3nt: TGTGCCAGTAGTAACCAGGGTTTTATTTCAAGTCAGCCCCAGCATTTT
abundance: NA
j_gene: TRBJ1-5
d_gene: NA
v_gene: TRBV19

CDR3aa: CASSLGSGELFF
CDR3nt: TGTGCTAGCAGCTTAGGAAGCGGGGAGCTGTTTTTT
abundance: NA
j_gene: TRBJ2-2
d_gene: NA
v_gene: TRBV7-7

CDR3aa: CASSLDWVVSNYGYTF
CDR3nt: TGTGCCAGCAGCCTGGACTGGGTGGTCTCTAACTATGGCTACACCTTC
abundance: NA
j_gene: TRBJ1-2
d_gene: NA
v_gene: TRBV7-9

CDR3aa: CASSSVQGWSSYEQYF
CDR3nt: TGTGCCAGTAGTTCCGTCCAGGGTTGGAGCTCCTACGAGCAGTACTTC
abundance: NA
j_gene: TRBJ2-7
d_gene: NA
v_gene: TRBV19

CDR3aa: CASSLTSVVDEQYF
CDR3nt: TGTGCCAGCAGCTTGACTAGCGTGGTCGACGAGCAGTACTTC
abundance: NA
j_gene: TRBJ2-7
d_gene: TRBD2
v_gene: TRBV5-6

CDR3aa: CASKAGTRIETQYF
CDR3nt: TGTGCCAGCAAAGCCGGGACTAGGATAGAGACCCAGTACTTC
abundance: NA
j_gene: TRBJ2-5
d_gene: TRBD2
v_gene: TRBV25-1

CDR3aa: CAISARGGQETQYF
CDR3nt: TGTGCCATCAGTGCCAGGGGAGGTCAAGAGACCCAGTACTTC
abundance: NA
j_gene: TRBJ2-5
d_gene: NA
v_gene: TRBV10-3

CDR3aa: CASSFGSGANVLTF
CDR3nt: TGCGCCAGCAGCTTTGGCTCTGGGGCCAACGTCCTGACTTTC
abundance: NA
j_gene: TRBJ2-6
d_gene: NA
v_gene: TRBV5-1

CDR3aa: CASSFFLTSGAYNEQFF
CDR3nt: TGTGCCAGCAGCTTCTTCCTGACTAGCGGGGCTTACAATGAGCAGTTCTTC
abundance: NA
j_gene: TRBJ2-1
d_gene: TRBD2
v_gene: TRBV13

CDR3aa: CASRAWDRDYEQYF
CDR3nt: TGTGCCAGCCGGGCTTGGGACAGGGACTACGAGCAGTACTTC
abundance: NA
j_gene: TRBJ2-7
d_gene: TRBD1
v_gene: TRBV5-4

CDR3aa: CASSLSKNTEAFF
CDR3nt: TGTGCCAGCAGCTTAAGTAAGAACACTGAAGCTTTCTTT
abundance: NA
j_gene: TRBJ1-1
d_gene: NA
v_gene: TRBV7-9

CDR3aa: CASSSRRSYGYTF
CDR3nt: TGTGCCAGCAGTTCCCGACGGAGCTATGGCTACACCTTC
abundance: NA
j_gene: TRBJ1-2
d_gene: NA
v_gene: TRBV6-1

CDR3aa: CASSGDSLGYNEQFF
CDR3nt: TGTGCCAGCAGTGGGGACTCCCTGGGCTACAATGAGCAGTTCTTC
abundance: NA
j_gene: TRBJ2-1
d_gene: NA
v_gene: TRBV2

CDR3aa: CASSWTSGETQYF
CDR3nt: TGTGCCAGCAGTTGGACTAGCGGGGAGACCCAGTACTTC
abundance: NA
j_gene: TRBJ2-5
d_gene: TRBD2
v_gene: TRBV6-1

CDR3aa: CASSLSASGGQETQYF
CDR3nt: TGTGCCAGCAGCTTAAGCGCTAGCGGGGGACAAGAGACCCAGTACTTC
abundance: NA
j_gene: TRBJ2-5
d_gene: TRBD2
v_gene: TRBV11-2

CDR3aa: CASSTLGQGSDTQYF
CDR3nt: TGTGCCAGCAGTACTTTGGGACAGGGGTCAGATACGCAGTATTTT
abundance: NA
j_gene: TRBJ2-3
d_gene: TRBD1
v_gene: TRBV6-1